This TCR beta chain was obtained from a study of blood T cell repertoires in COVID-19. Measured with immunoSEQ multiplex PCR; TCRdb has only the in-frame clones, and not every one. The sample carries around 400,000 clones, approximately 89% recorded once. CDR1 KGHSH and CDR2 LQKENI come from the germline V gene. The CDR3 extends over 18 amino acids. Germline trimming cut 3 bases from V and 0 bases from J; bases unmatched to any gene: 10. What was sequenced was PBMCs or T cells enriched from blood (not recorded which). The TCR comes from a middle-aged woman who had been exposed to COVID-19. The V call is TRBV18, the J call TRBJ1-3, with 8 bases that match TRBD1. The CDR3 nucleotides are TGTGCCAGCTCACCGTTCCCCCTCGGACAGGGCTCTGGAAACACCATATATTTT. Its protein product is CASSPFPLGQGSGNTIYF.